The T cell receptor (beta chain) under discussion was sequenced for a study of blood T cell repertoires in COVID-19. Generated by immunoSEQ multiplex PCR, the TCRdb table keeps only in-frame clones and is missing some. There are roughly 220,000 clones in the sample; less than 90% occur only once, and 2.5% to 3% lies in the top ten. The sample taken for sequencing was PBMCs or T cells enriched from blood (not recorded which). The sequence derives from a woman aged 25 to 39 who had recovered from COVID-19.

The CDR3 nucleotides are TGCGCCAGCAGCCAAGAAGGGACAGGGGAAGAGACCCAGTACTTC. This translates into CASSQEGTGEETQYF. The chain joins TRBV4-1 to TRBJ2-5; 10 positions match TRBD1. In germline, CDR1 is MGHRA, CDR2 YSYEKL. V trimming: 0 bases; J trimming: 3 bases; junction bases outside the gene matches: 1. CDR3 length equals 15 residues.